Listed here is a single T cell receptor beta chain. The data belong to a study of CD8 T cells in Susac syndrome. The ends were cut back, 2 bases at V and 3 bases at J, with 13 bases in the middle. Germline CDR1 is GTSNPN and CDR2 is SVGIG (reference sequence). The CDR3 length is 15 residues. RNA amounts of about 0.45 to 1 ug underwent reverse transcription with random hexamers. TCRdb used MiXCR to reprocess the immunoSEQ multiplex PCR reads, holding one entry per CDR3 protein. The data contain fewer than 350,000 distinct CDR3 sequences, 70% to 90% of them singletons. The V call is TRBV30, the J call TRBJ2-2; D is possibly TRBD1 (6 bases). This clonotype was obtained from a human donor with multiple sclerosis. Source material: CD8+ T cells from PBMCs. The CDR3 loop reads CAWSRGSRDTGELFF. The CDR3 DNA is TGTGCCTGGAGTAGGGGGAGCAGGGACACCGGGGAGCTGTTTTTT.